These 2 T cell receptor beta chains share one sample of origin, sequenced in a study of cytomegalovirus exposure and HLA in healthy donors. PCR used 60 Vbeta primers and 13 Jbeta primers. The repertoire was sequenced with immunoSEQ multiplex PCR; TCRdb's copy has only in-frame clones and lacks some. Among 180,000 or so clones listed, more than 60% were seen once. The specimen was PBMCs. These TCRs come from a female donor in good health and CMV-seronegative.

This clone was picked up a small number of times. The chain carries TRBV5-6 and TRBJ2-7; 9 bases line up with TRBD2. The CDR3 covers 14 residues. V shed 4 bases and J 3 bases; nucleotides not matched to a gene: 5. CDR1 and CDR2 (germline): SGHDT, YYEEEE. CDR3 in amino acids: CASSGGTSFYEQYF. As DNA, the CDR3 is TGTGCCAGCAGCGGAGGGACTAGCTTCTACGAGCAGTACTTC.

This clone showed up just a few times. The chain employs TRBV4-3 and TRBJ1-5; 10 nucleotides agree with TRBD1. The ends lost 0 bases at V and 7 bases at J; junction bases unmatched: 6. Germline V CDR1 and CDR2: LGHNA, YSLEER. The length of the CDR3 is 16 residues. CDR3 sequence: CASSQEGGTGVQPQHF. The CDR3 bases are TGCGCCAGCAGCCAAGAGGGGGGGACAGGGGTCCAGCCCCAGCATTTT.